These 13 T cell receptor beta chains were sequenced from one sample in a study of regulatory T cells in long-lasting Graves disease. Stated time point: newly diagnosed GD, antithyroid drugs for less than 3 months. Generation of the TCR library employed RNA extracted from PBMCs. Sequencing libraries for TCR beta were prepared with iRepertoire HTBI primers and Arm-PCR of CDR3 regions. TCRdb reprocessed the multiplex PCR reads via MiXCR and lists one record per CDR3 protein. Altogether 360,000 or so distinct CDR3 sequences are present, approximately 12% being singletons, with the ten largest covering approximately 17%. These same records also appear under a second study, on T cells in Graves' hyperthyroidism and ophthalmopathy.

This material consisted of peripheral blood mononuclear cells (PBMCs), taken at new diagnosis, from a patient treated with antithyroid drugs. These receptors were obtained from a young woman with Graves disease.

V usage is TRBV4-3 and J usage is TRBJ1-2; D gene uncertain. Trimming pared 1 base from V and 3 bases from J, leaving 15 bases between. CDR3 length: 16 residues. CDR1 LGHNA and CDR2 YSLEER come from the germline V gene. Here the CDR3 reads CASSQGPGGRDYGYTF. The CDR3 nucleotides are TGCGCCAGCAGCCAAGGTCCGGGTGGGAGGGACTATGGCTACACCTTC.

The sample holds many counts of this clonotype. V is TRBV14 and J is TRBJ2-3; 9 positions agree with TRBD1. This CDR3 is built from 17 residues. Germline V gene lookup returns CDR1 SGHDN and CDR2 FVKESK. J gave up 1 base and V 2 bases, and 7 bases lay outside the gene matches. Here the CDR3 reads CASSQRDREMGTDTQYF. DNA of the CDR3: TGTGCCAGCAGCCAACGGGACAGGGAGATGGGCACAGATACGCAGTATTTT.

This clonotype was detected many times. V usage is TRBV20-1 and J usage is TRBJ1-5; 8 bases agree with TRBD1. The CDR3 contains 16 residues. In germline, CDR1 is DFQATT, CDR2 SNEGSKA (reference sequence). The trim removed 6 bases at V and 0 bases at J, leaving 10 bases unmatched. The CDR3 nucleotides read TGCAGTGCGCGCGCCGGACAGGGAAATAGCAATCAGCCCCAGCATTTT. Its protein product is CSARAGQGNSNQPQHF.

This sequence joins TRBV20-1 and TRBJ2-1, with TRBD2 matching 13 bases. Germline V lookup: CDR1 DFQATT, CDR2 SNEGSKA (reference sequence). This CDR3 has 19 amino acids. The V and J ends lost 1 base and 0 bases, in that order; junction bases with no gene match: 9. The CDR3 nucleotides are TGCAGTGCTAGAGCAGGACTAGCGGGGGCAACTATCTCCTACAATGAGCAGTTCTTC. Translation gives CSARAGLAGATISYNEQFF.

This clonotype has just a few counts. V and J are TRBV4-2 and TRBJ2-3, with D maybe TRBD2 (5 bases). V was shortened by 0 bases and J by 4 bases, with 14 bases between the two germline ends. CDR1 and CDR2 (germline): LGHNA, YNFKEQ. The CDR3 loop spans 16 amino acids. The CDR3 DNA reads TGTGCCAGCAGCCAAGATGGTCGGGGAGCCCCAGATACGCAGTATTTT. Protein: CASSQDGRGAPDTQYF.

There are a few counts of this clonotype. The chain recombines TRBV6-2 or TRBV6-3 with TRBJ2-4; D perhaps matches TRBD2 (6 bases). CDR3 length: 18 amino acids. V shed 6 bases and J shed 3 bases, with 24 bases lying between them. From germline, CDR1 is MNHEY and CDR2 SVGEGT. The CDR3 loop reads CASRPVMGGWIDKNIQYF. The CDR3 nucleotides read TGTGCCAGCAGGCCCGTGATGGGGGGTTGGATTGACAAAAACATTCAGTACTTC.

This sequence joins TRBV24-1 and TRBJ2-1; tentative D call: TRBD1 (5 bases). V shed 6 bases and J shed 4 bases, with 12 bases lying between them. From germline, CDR1 is KGHDR and CDR2 SFDVKD. The CDR3 sequence is 14 residues long. CDR3 in amino acids: CATSKGPLYNEQFF. The CDR3 DNA reads TGTGCCACCAGTAAGGGGCCTTTGTACAATGAGCAGTTCTTC.

This clonotype was observed many times. The chain has TRBV18 and TRBJ1-4; 8 positions agree with TRBD1. Germline CDR1 is KGHSH and CDR2 is LQKENI. The length of the CDR3 is 14 residues. Trimming at V came to 6 bases and at J to 8 bases, leaving 8 bases not matched to a gene. The CDR3 sequence is CASSDRDRNEKLFF. CDR3 DNA sequence: TGTGCCAGCTCTGACCGGGACAGGAACGAAAAACTGTTTTTT.

Many counts were recorded for this clonotype. The chain recombines TRBV11-2 with TRBJ2-7, with a weak D call TRBD2 (5 bases). There are 15 residues in the CDR3. Per germline, CDR1 SGHAT and CDR2 FQNNGV. V was clipped by 5 bases and J by 0 bases, with 14 bases between them. DNA for the CDR3: TGTGCCAGCAGCCCCAGCGGCCCCAACTCCTACGAGCAGTACTTC. Protein product: CASSPSGPNSYEQYF.

The CDR3 loop reads CASSTTGNPAGTEAFF. The CDR3 DNA reads TGTGCCAGCAGCACCACAGGGAACCCAGCGGGAACTGAAGCTTTCTTT. The V call is TRBV7-9, the J call TRBJ1-1; D is perhaps TRBD1 (6 bases). The V gene's germline CDR1 is SEHNR and CDR2 FQNEAQ (reference sequence). The CDR3 runs to 16 residues. Trimming pared 5 bases from V and 5 bases from J, leaving 21 bases between.

This clonotype was counted many times. The V gene is TRBV12-3 or TRBV12-4, the J gene TRBJ1-1; D not certain. Trimming pared 3 bases from V and 6 bases from J, leaving 17 bases between. The CDR3 sequence is 15 residues long. The CDR3 DNA reads TGTGCCAGCAGTTTTCTCGGTTACCAAAGCTCTGAAGCTTTCTTT. It translates to CASSFLGYQSSEAFF.

Ten or more counts support this clonotype. V usage is TRBV2 and J usage is TRBJ2-3, with D hard to call. Germline V lookup: CDR1 SNHLY, CDR2 FYNNEI. The V and J ends lost 7 bases and 1 base respectively, with 12 bases between them. This CDR3 is 14 amino acids long. The CDR3 here is CASTEGWRTDTQYF. CDR3 DNA: TGTGCCAGCACGGAAGGGTGGCGCACAGATACGCAGTATTTT.

This clonotype was seen repeatedly, ten times or more. The gene calls are TRBV6-5 and TRBJ1-2; 7 bases are shared with TRBD1. The CDR3 consists of 18 residues. Germline V CDR1 and CDR2: MNHEY, SVGAGI. V was pared by 0 bases and J by 4 bases, with 14 bases of the junction left unmatched. In DNA form, the CDR3 reads TGTGCCAGCAGTTACTCCCTGACAGGGCTCCTCCCATCCTATGGCTACACCTTC. It codes for CASSYSLTGLLPSYGYTF.